This T cell receptor beta chain derives from a study of cytomegalovirus exposure and HLA in healthy donors. Regarding the study as a whole: HLA-A and HLA-B allele assignments for most subjects were reportedly predicted accurately using TCR beta sequences. The study listed around 150 cytomegalovirus-associated TCR beta chains. Later on, an analysis showed TCR association rates differing by HLA locus, with DRB1 the most and HLA-C the fewest.

The PCR ran on 60 Vbeta and 13 Jbeta primers. Assay: immunoSEQ multiplex PCR; the TCRdb copy retains only in-frame clones and omits some. The sample holds about 250,000 clones, under 80% seen once. V gave up 0 bases and J gave up 0 bases; unmatched junction bases: 8. CDR3 length equals 20 residues. In germline, CDR1 is SGHRS, CDR2 YFSETQ. Comment on this clone: Its matching antigen is unknown.

The sequence came from a female donor in good health and CMV-seronegative. The gene calls are TRBV5-1 and TRBJ2-3; 15 bases fit TRBD2. Material: PBMCs. The CDR3 DNA reads as TGCGCCAGCAGCTTGGTACCGGGACTAGCGGGAGGAACTAGCACAGATACGCAGTATTTT. Translating it yields CASSLVPGLAGGTSTDTQYF.